This T cell receptor (beta chain) was observed in a study of identical twins. Through template switching, a universal primer site was introduced, and the cDNA contained unique molecular identifiers. TCRdb independently ran MiXCR on the 5' RACE reads; one entry per CDR3 protein. The data show a few hundred thousand distinct CDR3 sequences, 10% to 15% seen once. Donors were all healthy Caucasians. This clonotype was picked up many times. This sample also belongs to another study, concerning yellow fever vaccine responses in identical twins.

The sequence derives from a woman aged 18-29 years in good health. The sequenced material came from memory (CD45RO+) T cells sorted from blood.

CDR3 amino acids: CASSFLAEAFF. The CDR3 DNA reads as TGTGCCAGCAGTTTTTTGGCTGAAGCTTTCTTT. The gene calls are TRBV12-3 or TRBV12-4 and TRBJ1-1; D gene ambiguous. With 3 bases removed from V and 6 bases from J, the gap between germline ends came to 5 bases. CDR3 size: 11 residues.